The 32 T cell receptor beta chains below come from one sample, sequenced in a study of blood T cell repertoires in COVID-19. Libraries were prepared by immunoSEQ multiplex PCR; TCRdb keeps only in-frame clonotypes and omits some of them. The table includes 20,000 to 25,000 clones, 80% to 90% detected once. What was sequenced was peripheral blood. The source is a human donor with active COVID-19. The donor label of this sample is uncertain.

The chain is built from TRBV27 and TRBJ2-1; possibly TRBD2 for D (6 bases). Germline V gene sequence: CDR1 MNHEY, CDR2 SMNVEV (reference sequence). Trimming left V 10 bases short and J 8 bases short, with 21 bases between. The CDR3 is 14 residues long. CDR3 bases: TGTGCCACGACTCAGCTGGGGGGTTATGATGAGCAGTTCTTC. It translates to CATTQLGGYDEQFF.

V and J are TRBV28 and TRBJ1-2; D gene uncertain. The CDR3 spans 11 residues. The germline V gene has CDR1 MDHEN and CDR2 SYDVKM. The V end lost 2 bases, the J end lost 5 bases, and 3 bases lay between the germline ends. The DNA of the CDR3 is TGTGCCAGCAGTTTACAGTATGGCTACACCTTC. Translating it yields CASSLQYGYTF.

V usage is TRBV2 and J usage is TRBJ2-7; 11 bases match TRBD1. Germline CDR1 SNHLY, CDR2 FYNNEI. CDR3 length: 15 amino acids. Unmatched junction bases numbered 6, after V lost 5 bases and J lost 3 bases. CDR3 protein: CASSKDRGRVYEQYF. The CDR3 DNA reads as TGTGCCAGCAGTAAGGACAGGGGGCGCGTCTACGAGCAGTACTTC. The full variable domain, with the rest looked up from reference TRBV2 and TRBJ2-7, is EPEVTQTPSHQVTQMGQEVILRCVPISNHLYFYWYRQILGQKVEFLVSFYNNEISEKSEIFDDQFSVERPDGSNFTLKIRSTKLEDSAMYFCASSKDRGRVYEQYFGPGTRLTVT.

The table lists this clone with a count of one. As DNA, the CDR3 is TGTGCCAGCAGCTTAGAGGGGATGGGGCTGTCCTACGAGCAGTACTTC. Translated, it gives CASSLEGMGLSYEQYF. The V gene is TRBV7-9, the J gene TRBJ2-7; TRBD1 might be the D (5 bases). CDR1 and CDR2 (germline): SEHNR, FQNEAQ (reference sequence). The CDR3 runs to 16 residues. Trimming took off 1 base at V and 1 base at J, with 14 bases between the two ends.

Only one count was recorded for this clone. The chain uses TRBV13 and TRBJ2-3, with TRBD2 matching 14 bases. The CDR3 runs 18 residues. V trimming: 5 bases; J trimming: 2 bases; junction bases outside the gene matches: 9. The germline gives CDR1 PRHDT, CDR2 FYEKMQ (reference sequence). CDR3 protein: CASSQPGLAGAITDTQYF. CDR3 nucleotide sequence: TGTGCCAGCAGCCAGCCGGGACTAGCGGGAGCGATCACAGATACGCAGTATTTT.

This clone was counted between two and nine times. The chain links TRBV21-1 to TRBJ2-1; the table's D call TRBD2 went unverified against the DNA. TRBV21-1 corresponds to a pseudogene. This CDR3 region has 20 residues. The CDR3 DNA reads as TGTGCCAGCAGCTTAATTCCCGGGTCTCGGGGACCGGGACTAGGGACCGAGCAGTTCTTC. Residues: CASSLIPGSRGPGLGTEQFF.

The chain employs TRBV7-8 and TRBJ2-7; D call uncertain. This CDR3 is built from 15 residues. V was pared by 1 base and J by 3 bases, with 13 bases between. Germline values: CDR1 SGHVS, CDR2 FQNEAQ. The CDR3: CASSLGPGFDYEQYF. DNA of the CDR3: TGTGCCAGCAGCTTAGGGCCAGGATTCGACTACGAGCAGTACTTC.

The CDR3 DNA reads as TGTGCCAGCTCACCCCCAGATGAGAGGAGAGATGGCTACACCTTC. Translating gives CASSPPDERRDGYTF. V is TRBV18 and J is TRBJ1-2; D unclear. The CDR3 sequence is 15 residues long. The germline V gene encodes CDR1 KGHSH and CDR2 LQKENI. Trimming stripped 3 bases from V and 6 bases from J, with 17 bases between.

This rearrangement joins TRBV14 to TRBJ1-3; D gene uncertain. This CDR3 region has 14 residues. Germline V gene sequence: CDR1 SGHDN, CDR2 FVKESK. V gave up 5 bases and J gave up 4 bases, with 12 bases separating them. CDR3 sequence: CASSATSSGNTIYF. The CDR3 coding sequence is TGTGCCAGCAGCGCGACATCCTCGGGAAACACCATATATTTT.

The chain couples TRBV19 to TRBJ1-5; 10 bases match TRBD1. This CDR3 contains 15 residues. Looked up from germline, CDR1 is LNHDA and CDR2 is SQIVND (reference sequence). The V gene end was trimmed by 7 bases and the J gene end by 4 bases; junction bases not matched to a gene: 7. The CDR3 sequence: CASTVGTGVNQPQHF. CDR3 bases: TGTGCCAGTACCGTCGGGACAGGGGTAAATCAGCCCCAGCATTTT.

The J gene is TRBJ2-2, the V gene TRBV9; D is uncertain. Per the germline V gene, CDR1 is SGDLS and CDR2 is YYNGEE. Trimming pared 3 bases from V and 4 bases from J, leaving 10 bases between. This CDR3 region has 14 residues. This chain's CDR3 is CASSEVVSTGELFF. The DNA for the CDR3 is TGTGCCAGCAGCGAAGTGGTTAGCACCGGGGAGCTGTTTTTT.

The V call is TRBV5-1, the J call TRBJ2-2; TRBD1 matches 9 bases. J gave up 5 bases and V 1 base, and 6 bases lay outside the gene matches. The CDR3 consists of 16 residues. Per germline, CDR1 SGHRS and CDR2 YFSETQ. CDR3 sequence (DNA): TGCGCCAGCAGCTTGCTCGCACAGGGGGCGACCGGGGAGCTGTTTTTT. This codes for CASSLLAQGATGELFF.

The chain has TRBV5-4 and TRBJ2-2, with 10 bases lining up with TRBD2. J gave up 5 bases and V 0 bases, and 4 bases lay outside the gene matches. The CDR3 is made up of 16 amino acids. The germline V gene has CDR1 SGHNT and CDR2 YYREEE (reference sequence). CDR3: CASSLGRAGGTGELFF. DNA for the CDR3: TGTGCCAGCAGCTTGGGTAGAGCGGGAGGGACCGGGGAGCTGTTTTTT.

In regard to this clone: One end of the junction does not line up with germline, which may come from a read error. This chain's CDR3 is CSARTSGGSLF. CDR3 sequence (DNA): TGCAGTGCTAGAACTAGCGGGGGTTCTCTCTTC. The chain combines TRBV20-1 with TRBJ2-1, with 11 nucleotides matching TRBD2. CDR1 is DFQATT and CDR2 is SNEGSKA in the germline V gene (reference sequence). This CDR3 spans 11 amino acids.

This chain joins TRBV29-1 and TRBJ2-5; D is perhaps TRBD2 (6 bases). V lost 3 bases and J lost 5, with 16 bases in between. This CDR3 comprises 14 residues. Germline lookup yields CDR1 SQVTM and CDR2 ANQGSEA. The CDR3 reads CSVDVTGEGETQYF. The CDR3 nucleotides are TGCAGCGTTGACGTAACGGGAGAGGGGGAGACCCAGTACTTC.

The V gene is TRBV4-2, the J gene TRBJ1-1, with D hard to call. Germline CDR1 LGHNA, CDR2 YNFKEQ. V lost 7 bases, J lost 5 bases, and 11 bases lay in between. CDR3 length: 12 residues. CDR3 coding DNA: TGTGCCAGCACCGGTGGGAGAACTGAAGCTTTCTTT. As protein: CASTGGRTEAFF.

J is TRBJ2-7 and V is TRBV7-6; D perhaps matches TRBD1 (5 bases). The V gene lost 5 bases and the J gene lost 4 bases, with 21 bases spanning the gap. The CDR3 is made up of 16 amino acids. Per germline, CDR1 SGHVS and CDR2 FNYEAQ. The CDR3 spells CASSPLKGSSWYEQYF. The CDR3 DNA reads TGTGCCAGCAGCCCTCTGAAGGGGTCGTCGTGGTACGAGCAGTACTTC.

The V and J genes are TRBV7-3 and TRBJ2-2, with TRBD2 matching 10 bases. V shed 2 bases, J shed 2 bases, and the junction held 5 bases outside the gene matches. The CDR3 sequence is 17 residues long. Germline CDR1 is SGHTA and CDR2 is FQGTGA. This CDR3 reads CASSLGALAGNTGELFF. CDR3 coding DNA: TGTGCCAGCAGCTTAGGCGCACTAGCGGGAAACACCGGGGAGCTGTTTTTT.

The J gene is TRBJ2-5, the V gene TRBV6-6; TRBD2 matches 10 bases. The CDR3 runs 15 residues. The V and J ends lost 6 bases and 5 bases, in that order; junction bases with no gene match: 9. Per the germline V gene, CDR1 is MNHNY and CDR2 is SVGAGI (reference sequence). The CDR3 DNA is TGTGCCAGCAGAGCCCTAGCGGGAGTCAGGGAGACCCAGTACTTC. Its translation: CASRALAGVRETQYF.

J is TRBJ2-5 and V is TRBV6-1; 7 nucleotides align to TRBD1. This CDR3 has 14 residues. J lost 5 bases, V lost 2 bases, and 5 bases had no gene match. Germline CDR1 and CDR2: MNHNS and SASEGT. The DNA for the CDR3 is TGTGCCAGCAGTGAAAAGGGGGCCGGGGAGACCCAGTACTTC. Protein sequence: CASSEKGAGETQYF.

The V call is TRBV5-1, the J call TRBJ2-3, with a tentative D call TRBD1 (5 bases). This CDR3 is 15 amino acids long. Trimming took off 0 bases at V and 2 bases at J, with 10 bases between the two ends. CDR1 is SGHRS and CDR2 is YFSETQ in the germline V gene. The CDR3 here is CASSLVGLNTDTQYF. In nucleotides, the CDR3 is TGCGCCAGCAGCTTGGTGGGGCTGAACACAGATACGCAGTATTTT.

The J gene is TRBJ2-3, the V gene TRBV5-1, with D perhaps matching TRBD2 (6 bases). Germline CDR1 is SGHRS and CDR2 is YFSETQ. Trimming removed 4 bases at V and 2 bases at J, with 11 bases between. This CDR3 is 14 amino acids long. CDR3 nucleotides: TGCGCCAGCAGCGCGACTAGTATCACAGATACGCAGTATTTT. Protein product: CASSATSITDTQYF. The full variable domain, with the rest looked up from reference TRBV5-1 and TRBJ2-3, is KAGVTQTPRYLIKTRGQQVTLSCSPISGHRSVSWYQQTPGQGLQFLFEYFSETQRNKGNFPGRFSGRQFSNSRSEMNVSTLELGDSALYLCASSATSITDTQYFGPGTRLTVL.

The chain carries TRBV4-1 and TRBJ2-2; 12 nucleotides align to TRBD1. The CDR3 loop spans 17 amino acids. Germline V gene data show CDR1 as MGHRA and CDR2 as YSYEKL. Losses at the gene ends were 6 bases for V and 6 bases for J; bases not matched to a gene: 11. The CDR3 loop reads CASSGLGQGAEAGELFF. CDR3 sequence (DNA): TGCGCCAGCAGTGGGTTGGGACAGGGGGCCGAGGCCGGGGAGCTGTTTTTT.

As DNA, the CDR3 is TGTGCCAGCAGTGCCGGCGACAGGAACTTTAATGAAAAACTGTTTTTT. Its translation: CASSAGDRNFNEKLFF. The rearrangement uses TRBV2 and TRBJ1-4, with a tentative D call TRBD1 (6 bases). This CDR3 comprises 16 residues. V gave up 4 bases and J gave up 4 bases, with 16 bases separating them. The germline CDR1 and CDR2 sequences are SNHLY and FYNNEI.

The rearrangement uses TRBV6-2 or TRBV6-3 and TRBJ2-1; TRBD2 matches 11 bases. Germline V gene data show CDR1 as MNHEY and CDR2 as SVGEGT. V lost 4 bases to trimming and J lost 3 bases; unmatched junction nucleotides: 5. CDR3 length: 16 residues. CDR3 region: CASSSAGTSGYNEQFF. The CDR3 region has the DNA TGTGCCAGCAGTTCCGCCGGGACTAGCGGCTACAATGAGCAGTTCTTC.

In this sample, this clone turned up once. The rearrangement joins TRBV20-1 to TRBJ2-2, with TRBD2 identical over 13 bases. This CDR3 comprises 17 residues. Germline V gene data show CDR1 as DFQATT and CDR2 as SNEGSKA (reference sequence). V shed 3 bases, J shed 6 bases, and the junction held 10 bases outside the gene matches. This chain's CDR3 is CSASPLTSGGKPGELFF. In DNA form, the CDR3 reads TGCAGTGCTAGTCCCCTGACTAGCGGGGGGAAGCCCGGGGAGCTGTTTTTT.

In this sample, this clone turned up a few times. The chain links TRBV6-2 or TRBV6-3 to TRBJ1-1; TRBD1 might be the D (6 bases). The CDR3 runs to 15 residues. Trimming took 5 bases from V and 5 from J, leaving 18 bases between them. The germline V gene encodes CDR1 MNHEY and CDR2 SVGEGT. CDR3 loop: CASSPSTGFGTEAFF. The CDR3 DNA reads as TGTGCCAGCAGTCCCAGTACAGGGTTTGGGACTGAAGCTTTCTTT.

The chain combines TRBV5-1 with TRBJ2-7; D perhaps matches TRBD1 (5 bases). Germline values: CDR1 SGHRS, CDR2 YFSETQ. The ends were cut back, 3 bases at V and 5 bases at J, with 12 bases in the middle. The CDR3 sequence is 13 residues long. The CDR3 region has the DNA TGCGCCAGCAGCTCCAGCGACAGTCACGAGCAGTACTTC. It codes for CASSSSDSHEQYF. Together with reference TRBV5-1 and TRBJ2-7, the CDR3 gives the full variable domain: KAGVTQTPRYLIKTRGQQVTLSCSPISGHRSVSWYQQTPGQGLQFLFEYFSETQRNKGNFPGRFSGRQFSNSRSEMNVSTLELGDSALYLCASSSSDSHEQYFGPGTRLTVT.

The genes are TRBV3-1 (or the pseudogene TRBV3-2) and TRBJ2-7, with D possibly TRBD1 on 6 matching bases. V gave up 2 bases and J gave up 6 bases, with 20 bases separating them. From germline, CDR1 is LGHDT and CDR2 YNNKEL (reference sequence). There are 16 residues in the CDR3. The CDR3 loop is CASSQTPGQRSSEQYF. CDR3 in DNA: TGTGCCAGCAGCCAAACTCCGGGACAAAGGTCGTCCGAGCAGTACTTC.

This clone was seen more than once but under ten times. The rearrangement joins TRBV4-1 to TRBJ1-2; D is undetermined. Trimming pared 0 bases from V and 2 bases from J, leaving 10 bases between. The CDR3 is 15 amino acids. The germline CDR1 and CDR2 sequences are MGHRA and YSYEKL. The CDR3 nucleotides are TGCGCCAGCAGCCAAGATGAGGGAGGGAACTATGGCTACACCTTC. It specifies CASSQDEGGNYGYTF.

This clone has just a few counts. The V call is TRBV24-1, the J call TRBJ2-2; D might be TRBD2 (6 bases). Deletions cut 3 bases from V and 7 bases from J, with 14 bases between. Germline V gene data show CDR1 as KGHDR and CDR2 as SFDVKD. There are 15 residues in the CDR3. CDR3: CATSDGGREIGELFF. The CDR3 DNA is TGTGCCACCAGTGATGGGGGACGGGAGATCGGGGAGCTGTTTTTT.

V usage is TRBV10-1 and J usage is TRBJ2-7; TRBD1 aligns across 10 bases. The CDR3 contains 15 residues. Germline CDR1 and CDR2: WNHNN and SYGVQD (reference sequence). V lost 4 bases and J lost 3; bases outside the gene matches: 6. The CDR3 region is CASSGTGTGVYEQYF. The DNA for the CDR3 is TGCGCCAGCAGTGGCACCGGGACAGGGGTCTACGAGCAGTACTTC.